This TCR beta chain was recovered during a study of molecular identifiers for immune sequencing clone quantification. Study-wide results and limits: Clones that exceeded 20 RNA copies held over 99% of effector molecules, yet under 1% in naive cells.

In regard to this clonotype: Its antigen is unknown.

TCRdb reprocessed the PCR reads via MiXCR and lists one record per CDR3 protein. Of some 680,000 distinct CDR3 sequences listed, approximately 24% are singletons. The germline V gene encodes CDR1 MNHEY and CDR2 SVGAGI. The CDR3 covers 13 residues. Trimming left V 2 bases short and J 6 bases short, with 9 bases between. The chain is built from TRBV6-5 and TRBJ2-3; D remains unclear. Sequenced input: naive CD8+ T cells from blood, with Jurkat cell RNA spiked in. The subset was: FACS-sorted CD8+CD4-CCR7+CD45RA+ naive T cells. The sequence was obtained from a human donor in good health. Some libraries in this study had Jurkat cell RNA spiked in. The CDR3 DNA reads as TGTGCCAGCAGTTACGCCAACTTGGATACGCAGTATTTT. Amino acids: CASSYANLDTQYF.